This T cell receptor beta chain comes out of a study of control samples from healthy donors and cancer patients. This clone occurred once. This table comes from immunoSEQ multiplex PCR, and its TCRdb copy is limited to in-frame clones, with some not included. The data hold just under 150,000 clones, with about 91% observed a single time. CDR3 length: 14 residues. CDR1 SGHAT and CDR2 FQNNGV come from the germline V gene. With V trimmed by 1 base and J by 6 bases, 5 bases remained unmatched. The genes are TRBV11-2 and TRBJ1-2; the match to TRBD1 covers 7 bases. Input material: blood. This TCR derives from a man aged 30 to 45 in good health. For the CDR3, the DNA is TGTGCCAGCAGCTTAGCACAGGGGATCGATGGCTACACCTTC. Encoded protein: CASSLAQGIDGYTF.